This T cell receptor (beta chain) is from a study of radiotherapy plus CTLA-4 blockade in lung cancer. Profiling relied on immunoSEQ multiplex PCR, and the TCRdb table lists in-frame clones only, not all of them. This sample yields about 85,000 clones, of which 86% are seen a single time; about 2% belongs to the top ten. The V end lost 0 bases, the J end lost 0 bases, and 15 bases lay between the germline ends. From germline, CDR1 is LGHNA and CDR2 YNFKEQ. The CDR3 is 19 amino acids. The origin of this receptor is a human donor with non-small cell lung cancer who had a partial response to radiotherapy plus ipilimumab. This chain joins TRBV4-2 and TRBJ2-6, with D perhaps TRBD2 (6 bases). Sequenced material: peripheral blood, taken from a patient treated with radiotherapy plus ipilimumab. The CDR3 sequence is CASSQDSFQRVSGANVLTF. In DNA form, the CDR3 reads TGTGCCAGCAGCCAAGACTCCTTCCAGCGGGTCTCTGGGGCCAACGTCCTGACTTTC.